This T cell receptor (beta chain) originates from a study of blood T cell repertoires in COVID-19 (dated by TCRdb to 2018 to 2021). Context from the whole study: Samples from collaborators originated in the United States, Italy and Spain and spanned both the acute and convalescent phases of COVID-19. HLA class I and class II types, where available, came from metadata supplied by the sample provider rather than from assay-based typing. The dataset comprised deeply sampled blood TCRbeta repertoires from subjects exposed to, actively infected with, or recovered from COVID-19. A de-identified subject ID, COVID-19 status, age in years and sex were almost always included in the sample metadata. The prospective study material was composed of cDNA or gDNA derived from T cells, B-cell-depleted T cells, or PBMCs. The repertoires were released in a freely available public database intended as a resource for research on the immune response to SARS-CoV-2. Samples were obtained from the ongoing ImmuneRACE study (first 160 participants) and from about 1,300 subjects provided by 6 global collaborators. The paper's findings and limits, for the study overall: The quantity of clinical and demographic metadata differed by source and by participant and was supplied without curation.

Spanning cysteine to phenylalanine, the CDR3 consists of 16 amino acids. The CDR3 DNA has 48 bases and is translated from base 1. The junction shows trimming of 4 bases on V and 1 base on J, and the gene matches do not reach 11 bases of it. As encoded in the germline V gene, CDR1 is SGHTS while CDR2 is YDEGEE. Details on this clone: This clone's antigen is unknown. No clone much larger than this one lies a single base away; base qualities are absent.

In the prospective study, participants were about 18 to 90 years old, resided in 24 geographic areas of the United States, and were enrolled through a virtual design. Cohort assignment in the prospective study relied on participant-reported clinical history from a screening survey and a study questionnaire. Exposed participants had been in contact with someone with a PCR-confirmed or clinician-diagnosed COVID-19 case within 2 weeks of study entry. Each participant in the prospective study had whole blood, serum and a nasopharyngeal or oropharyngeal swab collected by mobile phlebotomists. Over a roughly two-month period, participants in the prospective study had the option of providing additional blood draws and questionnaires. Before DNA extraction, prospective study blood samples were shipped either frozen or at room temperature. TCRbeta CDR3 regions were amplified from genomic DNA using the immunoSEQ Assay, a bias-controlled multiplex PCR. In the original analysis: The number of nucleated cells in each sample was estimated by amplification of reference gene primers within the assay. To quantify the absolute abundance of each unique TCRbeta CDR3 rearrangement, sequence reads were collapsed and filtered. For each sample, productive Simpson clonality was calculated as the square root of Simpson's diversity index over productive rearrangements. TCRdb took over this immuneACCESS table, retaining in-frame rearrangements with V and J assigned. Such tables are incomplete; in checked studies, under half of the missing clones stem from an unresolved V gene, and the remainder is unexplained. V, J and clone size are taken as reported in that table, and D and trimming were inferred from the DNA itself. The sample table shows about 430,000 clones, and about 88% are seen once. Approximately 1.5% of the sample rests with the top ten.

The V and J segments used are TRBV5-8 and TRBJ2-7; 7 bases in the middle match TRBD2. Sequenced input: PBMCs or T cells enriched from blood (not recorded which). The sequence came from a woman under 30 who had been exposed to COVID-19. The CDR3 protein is CASSPSTSETSYEQYF. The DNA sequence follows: TGTGCCAGCAGCCCAAGTACTAGCGAAACGTCCTACGAGCAGTACTTC.